This T cell receptor (beta chain) was documented in a study of T cell responses to AZD1222 COVID-19 vaccine. Generated by immunoSEQ multiplex PCR, the TCRdb table keeps only in-frame clones and is missing some. This table holds fewer than 200,000 clones, more than 90% found once. The receptor was isolated from an adult in good health. Source: peripheral blood, taken on day 0 of AZD1222 vaccination.

The CDR3, as DNA: TGTGCCAGCAGCGAAGGACAGGGAGGCGTTTGGCCCCAGCATTTT. Encoded protein: CASSEGQGGVWPQHF. The V call is TRBV4-2, the J call TRBJ1-5; 8 bases align to TRBD1. Germline assignment: CDR1 LGHNA and CDR2 YNFKEQ. The CDR3 totals 15 residues. Trimming at V came to 5 bases and at J to 9 bases, leaving 12 bases not matched to a gene.